A selection of T cell receptor beta chains follows, all from one sample in a study of blood T cells in healthy people across ages. MiXCR, run by TCRdb on the 5' RACE reads, gives a single entry per CDR3 protein. Of about 620,000 distinct CDR3 sequences listed, roughly 20% are singletons. Sequencing input: blood. The receptors here all came from a man aged 65 to 85 in good health. CDR3s include the opening cysteine and the closing phenylalanine or tryptophan. D genes are given only for firm matches. Expanded clones are given a class, and other clones once, few, many or no size at all.

d_call j_call v_call clone_size cdr3_nt cdr3_aa
- TRBJ1-4 TRBV20-1 few TGCAGTGCTAGAGTGGGAGGGGCCAAGGCTAATGAAAAACTGTTTTTT CSARVGGAKANEKLFF
- TRBJ2-7 TRBV9 - TGTGCCAGCAGTCAGGGCTCCCCGCTGGGGGACAACTACGAGCAGTACTTC CASSQGSPLGDNYEQYF
TRBD1 TRBJ1-2 TRBV11-2 - TGTGCCAGCAGTCAGGACAGGGGGCACGTTGGCTACACCTTC CASSQDRGHVGYTF
TRBD1 TRBJ1-6 TRBV7-8 few TGTGCCAGCAGCACCGGGACAGGGGGCGTGGGATCACCCCTCCACTTT CASSTGTGGVGSPLHF
TRBD2 TRBJ2-5 TRBV6-5 - TGTGCCAGCAGTCCGGGACTAGGAGAAGAGACCCGGTACTTC CASSPGLGEETRYF
- TRBJ2-7 TRBV6-2/TRBV6-3 - TGTGCCAGCAGTCTTAGCGGAGGGGGCTCCTACGAGCAGTACTTC CASSLSGGGSYEQYF
- TRBJ2-3 TRBV4-3 - TGCGCCAGCAGCCAAGAAGGGCGAGGGTTTGGGACAGATACGCAGTATTTT CASSQEGRGFGTDTQYF
TRBD2 TRBJ2-4 TRBV10-2 - TGCGCCAGCAGTGAAAGCGGGCCTAGCGGGGGAAAAAACATTCAGTACTTC CASSESGPSGGKNIQYF
- TRBJ2-3 TRBV30 many TGTGCTGCACACCCCGAAGGGGCGGCCACGCAGTATTTT CAAHPEGAATQYF
- TRBJ2-1 TRBV7-3 few TGTGCCGGCAGCCCTAGGGGATCCTACAATGAGCAGTTCTTC CAGSPRGSYNEQFF
- TRBJ1-2 TRBV25-1 many TGTGCCAGCAGTCATAACTATGGCTACACCTTC CASSHNYGYTF
- TRBJ1-2 TRBV6-6 - TGTGCCAGCAGTTTGGGGGGAAGTTTTGGCTACACCTTC CASSLGGSFGYTF
TRBD1 TRBJ1-2 TRBV28 few TGTGCCAGCAGCCAATTTGCGGGAAGGACAGGGGGCTATGGCTACACCTTC CASSQFAGRTGGYGYTF
TRBD2 TRBJ2-1 TRBV12-3/TRBV12-4 many TGTGCCAGCAGTTTAGTGGGAGGGCCAATGGGCTTCTTC CASSLVGGPMGFF
- TRBJ1-2 TRBV7-6 few TGTGCCAGCAGCCCGTACGGACAGAAGATGTCCTATGGCTACACCTTC CASSPYGQKMSYGYTF
TRBD1 TRBJ2-5 TRBV2 - TGTGCCAGCAGGACAGGGGACCAAGAGACCCAGTACTTC CASRTGDQETQYF
TRBD1 TRBJ1-1 TRBV5-1 few TGCGCCAGCAGATTGGCCGGGACAGCGAACACTGAAGCTTTCTTT CASRLAGTANTEAFF
- TRBJ2-5 TRBV6-2/TRBV6-3 - TGTGCCAGCAGAGGCTCGGTGGTCCAAGAGACCCAGTACTTC CASRGSVVQETQYF
TRBD1 TRBJ1-2 TRBV20-1 few TGCAGTGCTAGAGCTTTGGACAGGGATGGCTACACCTTC CSARALDRDGYTF
TRBD2 TRBJ2-3 TRBV12-3/TRBV12-4 - TGTGCCAGCAGCCTGGGACTAGCGGGTTTTGGCACAGATACGCAGTATTTT CASSLGLAGFGTDTQYF
- TRBJ2-7 TRBV27 once TGTGCCAGCAGTTTATCGAACGGGAAGAGCTCCTACGAGCAGTACTTC CASSLSNGKSSYEQYF
TRBD1 TRBJ2-6 TRBV28 few TGTGCCAGCAGTTTTAGACAGGGTCGGCCTGGGGCCAACGTCCTGACTTTC CASSFRQGRPGANVLTF
- TRBJ1-2 TRBV20-1 many TGCAGTGCTAGAGATCCGGCCGTGGGCTATGGCTACACCTTC CSARDPAVGYGYTF
- TRBJ1-4 TRBV6-1 - TGTGCCAGCAGTGATTCTACAGGTTCATACGAAAAACTGTTTTTT CASSDSTGSYEKLFF
- TRBJ2-1 TRBV29-1 - TGCAGCGTTGAATATAGCGGTTTCGGCTCCTACAATGAGCAGTTCTTC CSVEYSGFGSYNEQFF
TRBD2 TRBJ2-5 TRBV7-3 few TGTGCCAGCAGCTTAGGGGGGGGTGCTTTCCAAGAGACCCAGTACTTC CASSLGGGAFQETQYF
TRBD1 TRBJ2-7 TRBV10-3 few TGTGCCATCAGTGTACGGGACAGGGTGTACGAGCAGTACTTC CAISVRDRVYEQYF
TRBD2 TRBJ2-3 TRBV11-2 - TGTGCCAGCAGCTTAGACGCACGCGGGAGGTCAGATACGCAGTATTTT CASSLDARGRSDTQYF
TRBD2 TRBJ2-5 TRBV7-3 few TGTGCCAGCAGCTTAAGTGCCCTAGCGGAAGAGACCCAGTACTTC CASSLSALAEETQYF
- TRBJ2-7 TRBV10-3 - TGTGCCATCAGTGAGTCGGGTGAACGGGGATACTACGAGCAGTACTTC CAISESGERGYYEQYF
- TRBJ2-3 TRBV5-5 - TGTGCCAGCAGCTTCGGTACGGGGGCCTACACGGATGCGCAGTATTTT CASSFGTGAYTDAQYF
- TRBJ2-3 TRBV20-1 few TGCAGTGTTCATGGGCCATCCGCTCCGCATACGCAGTATTTT CSVHGPSAPHTQYF
TRBD1 TRBJ1-3 TRBV3-1 - TGTGCCAGCAGCTCTACAGGGGGCCCTGGAAACACCATATATTTT CASSSTGGPGNTIYF
- TRBJ2-5 TRBV3-1 few TGTGCCAGCAGCCAATCGGGGAGCGGGGAGACCCAGTACTTC CASSQSGSGETQYF
TRBD2 TRBJ2-7 TRBV6-1 - TGTGCCAGCACGCCGAGGACTAGCGGGAGTTTCTACGAGCAGTACTTC CASTPRTSGSFYEQYF
TRBD2 TRBJ2-7 TRBV24-1 few TGTGCCACCAGTGATCCTAGCGGGAGTTTGGGCGAGCAGTACTTC CATSDPSGSLGEQYF
TRBD2 TRBJ2-3 TRBV20-1 few TGCAGTGCTAGGGACCAGCGGGAGAGCACAGATACGCAGTATTTT CSARDQRESTDTQYF
- TRBJ2-3 TRBV12-3/TRBV12-4 - TGTGCCAGCAGTTTTTCCCAGGGTGCAGATACGCAGTATTTT CASSFSQGADTQYF
- TRBJ1-2 TRBV29-1 - TGCAGCGTCGTAACACAGCTAAACTATGGCTACACCTTC CSVVTQLNYGYTF
TRBD2 TRBJ2-1 TRBV20-1 few TGCAGTGCCAGAGAGGGTGGCGGGAGGGTTGAGCAGTTCTTC CSAREGGGRVEQFF
TRBD2 TRBJ2-1 TRBV7-2 few TGTGCCAGCAGCTTTCATGTAGCGGGTTCCTACAATGAGCAGTTCTTC CASSFHVAGSYNEQFF
TRBD2 TRBJ2-2 TRBV7-8 - TGTGCCAGCAGCTCCGGCCCTCCGCGGGAGCCTTTTACCGGGGAGCTGTTTTTT CASSSGPPREPFTGELFF
TRBD2 TRBJ2-5 TRBV20-1 few TGCAGTGCTAGTCCAGCGGGGCGAGCGGAGACCCAGTACTTC CSASPAGRAETQYF
- TRBJ2-7 TRBV24-1 few TGTGCCACCAGTGATTGGGACGGACCCTACGAGCAGTACTTC CATSDWDGPYEQYF
- TRBJ2-7 TRBV6-2/TRBV6-3 - TGTGCCAGCAGGGGACTGATCCCCTCCTACGAGCAGTACTTC CASRGLIPSYEQYF
- TRBJ2-1 TRBV7-8 - TGTGCCAGCAGCATTCTAGCGCACGGTTACAATGAGCAGTTCTTC CASSILAHGYNEQFF